This T cell receptor beta chain was captured by sequencing in a study of blood T cell repertoires in COVID-19. Across the study: Sites across the United States, Italy and Spain contributed samples from acute and convalescent COVID-19. From T cells, B-cell-depleted T cells, or PBMCs came the material, which was cDNA or gDNA.

In the original workflow: Estimation of nucleated cell counts relied on the amplification of reference gene primers. The data were produced by immunoSEQ multiplex PCR, yet TCRdb's version contains in-frame clones alone and is incomplete. The DNA gave D and trimming, while V, J and clone size come from that table. This table has approximately 170,000 clones, approximately 90% appearing once. V dropped 3 bases and J dropped 0 bases, with 6 bases sitting between them. CDR1 is KGHSH and CDR2 is LQKENI in the germline V gene. The CDR3 covers 14 residues. This receptor was obtained from a man in his late teens or twenties who had recovered from COVID-19. Material for sequencing was peripheral blood. This rearrangement joins TRBV18 to TRBJ2-1; D is perhaps TRBD2 (5 bases). The CDR3 loop is CASSPEGSYNEQFF. CDR3 nucleotide sequence: TGTGCCAGCTCACCCGAGGGCTCCTACAATGAGCAGTTCTTC.